In this sample, the clone carrying this T cell receptor (beta chain) turned up many times. What it binds is not known. The investigators amplified TCR beta CDR3 regions from RNA transcripts. Initially, a first-round RT-PCR of the TCR CDR3 employed the HTBI primer set. TCRdb passed the multiplex PCR reads through MiXCR, listing each CDR3 protein once. Of about 420,000 distinct CDR3 sequences in the sample, roughly an eighth were seen once. The data stem from a study of T cells in Graves' hyperthyroidism and ophthalmopathy. The wider study: Peripheral blood sampling occurred at initial diagnosis, before any treatment. Broader study findings: Separating ophthalmopathy from stable hyperthyroidism was achieved by a 13 V-J model. It was a median about 6 months before onset that the model predicted ophthalmopathy.

Over 18 months, lack of ophthalmopathy progression marked Graves' hyperthyroidism as stable. V lost 5 bases and J lost 3; bases outside the gene matches: 6. The CDR3 totals 16 residues. Germline V gene data show CDR1 as SGHTA and CDR2 as FQGNSA. The TCR comes from a young woman with Graves' hyperthyroidism. The sequenced material came from blood. The V and J genes are TRBV7-2 and TRBJ2-1; 11 bases are shared with TRBD2. The CDR3 DNA is TGTGCCAGCAGCCCCCCGGGACTAGCGGTCTACAATGAGCAGTTCTTC. It yields the protein CASSPPGLAVYNEQFF.